This passage covers 15 T cell receptor beta chains from one sample sequenced in a study of early T cells in non-severe SARS-CoV-2 infection. MiXCR was run by TCRdb on the 5' RACE reads, yielding one entry per CDR3 protein. Among some 78,000 distinct CDR3 sequences listed, approximately 13% were seen once. Material: whole blood. All receptors derive from an adult who was a healthcare worker with PCR-confirmed SARS-CoV-2 infection or an uninfected control (not recorded which).

The CDR3 here is CASSEQGSDEQFF. In DNA form, the CDR3 reads TGTGCCAGCAGTGAACAGGGGTCGGATGAGCAGTTCTTC. V gene TRBV2 combines with J gene TRBJ2-1, with a weak D call TRBD1 (6 bases). Trimming pared 2 bases from V and 8 bases from J, leaving 10 bases between. Germline lookup yields CDR1 SNHLY and CDR2 FYNNEI. CDR3 size: 13 residues.

The chain recombines TRBV12-3 or TRBV12-4 with TRBJ2-7; 7 nucleotides match TRBD2. Trimming took 3 bases from V and 4 from J; bases not matched to a gene: 12. CDR3 length: 16 residues. CDR3 amino acids: CASSFIKASGGYEQYF. The CDR3 DNA reads as TGTGCCAGCAGTTTCATCAAGGCTAGCGGTGGTTACGAGCAGTACTTC.

This clonotype was seen only a few times. V and J are TRBV9 and TRBJ2-5; 10 bases agree with TRBD1. Unmatched junction bases numbered 6, after V lost 2 bases and J lost 5 bases. CDR1 is SGDLS, CDR2 YYNGEE, per germline. The CDR3 is 15 amino acids. As DNA, the CDR3 is TGTGCCAGCAGCGTCGGGACAGGGGCTTGGGAGACCCAGTACTTC. Amino acid sequence: CASSVGTGAWETQYF.

The genes are TRBV25-1 and TRBJ2-4; D unclear. Looked up from germline, CDR1 is MGHDK and CDR2 is SYGVNS. CDR3 length equals 14 residues. V lost 1 base to trimming and J lost 9 bases, with 13 bases between them. In nucleotides, the CDR3 is TGTGCCAGCAGTGAATTGGACGGTTTGAGCATTCAGTACTTC. This translates into CASSELDGLSIQYF.

The chain recombines TRBV30 with TRBJ1-5, with unresolved D. Germline V gives CDR1 GTSNPN, CDR2 SVGIG (reference sequence). Trimming removed 0 bases at V and 3 bases at J, with 9 bases between. This CDR3 is built from 14 residues. The CDR3 DNA sequence: TGTGCCTGGAGTGTAACGGGCTCCAATCAGCCCCAGCATTTT. It is translated as CAWSVTGSNQPQHF.

The J gene is TRBJ2-3, the V gene TRBV24-1, with 10 bases matching TRBD1. CDR3 length: 16 amino acids. Germline assignment: CDR1 KGHDR and CDR2 SFDVKD. The ends lost 3 bases at V and 5 bases at J; junction bases unmatched: 7. The CDR3: CATSDQGQGKGDTQYF. The DNA for the CDR3 is TGTGCCACCAGTGATCAGGGACAGGGGAAGGGAGATACGCAGTATTTT.

This clonotype was picked up many times. The rearrangement uses TRBV7-9 and TRBJ2-5; no clear D. CDR3 length: 12 residues. Per germline, CDR1 SEHNR and CDR2 FQNEAQ (reference sequence). Trimming stripped 4 bases from V and 0 bases from J, with 3 bases between. CDR3 region: CASSWYQETQYF. CDR3 nucleotide sequence: TGTGCCAGCAGCTGGTACCAAGAGACCCAGTACTTC.

This clonotype came up a few times. CDR3 protein: CARSPLAGDDTQYF. For the CDR3, the DNA is TGTGCCAGAAGCCCTCTAGCGGGGGATGATACGCAGTATTTT. The rearrangement uses TRBV5-3 and TRBJ2-3; TRBD2 matches 10 bases. TRBV5-3 is treated as an ORF (open reading frame) with a function not yet certain. The CDR3 spans 14 residues. Losses at the gene ends were 4 bases for V and 6 bases for J; bases not matched to a gene: 5.

V and J are TRBV2 and TRBJ2-5; 9 bases fit TRBD1. V gave up 5 bases and J gave up 5 bases; unmatched junction bases: 6. The CDR3 extends over 14 amino acids. The germline CDR1 and CDR2 sequences are SNHLY and FYNNEI. CDR3 protein: CASSSTGGTETQYF. The CDR3 region has the DNA TGTGCCAGCAGTTCTACAGGGGGCACGGAGACCCAGTACTTC.

This chain joins TRBV29-1 and TRBJ2-7; 7 bases match TRBD1. The germline CDR1 and CDR2 sequences are SQVTM and ANQGSEA. Trimming took 4 bases from V and 6 from J; bases not matched to a gene: 12. The CDR3 loop spans 14 amino acids. CDR3 sequence reads: CSVVPPGQKGEQYF. In DNA form, the CDR3 reads TGCAGCGTTGTTCCTCCGGGACAGAAGGGCGAGCAGTACTTC.

This clonotype was observed at least ten times. This chain joins TRBV3-1 and TRBJ2-7; D perhaps matches TRBD1 (6 bases). V was shortened by 2 bases and J by 4 bases, with 18 bases between the two germline ends. Germline V gene sequence: CDR1 LGHDT, CDR2 YNNKEL (reference sequence). The CDR3 has 16 residues. Here the CDR3 reads CASSQKKAGQLYEQYF. The CDR3 region has the DNA TGTGCCAGCAGCCAAAAGAAGGCCGGACAGCTTTACGAGCAGTACTTC.

This clonotype was picked up a small number of times. V gene TRBV28 combines with J gene TRBJ1-1, with D possibly being TRBD1 (5 bases). V gave up 5 bases and J gave up 5 bases, with 12 bases separating them. The CDR3 is 13 amino acids. The germline gives CDR1 MDHEN, CDR2 SYDVKM. CDR3: CASSPGVATEAFF. CDR3 nucleotides: TGTGCCAGCAGTCCGGGGGTGGCGACTGAAGCTTTCTTT. The full variable domain, in which reference TRBV28 and TRBJ1-1 provide the parts outside the CDR3, is DVKVTQSSRYLVKRTGEKVFLECVQDMDHENMFWYRQDPGLGLRLIYFSYDVKMKEKGDIPEGYSVSREKKERFSLILESASTNQTSMYLCASSPGVATEAFFGQGTRLTVV.

This clonotype was counted a few times. The chain has TRBV12-3 or TRBV12-4 and TRBJ1-5; 7 bases align to TRBD1. J was trimmed by 7 bases and V by 6 bases; bases with no gene match: 12. The CDR3 runs to 15 residues. The CDR3 DNA sequence: TGTGCCAGCAGCTCTAGACAGGGACGAGGACAGCCCCAGCATTTT. It translates to CASSSRQGRGQPQHF.

V and J are TRBV7-9 and TRBJ1-2; D call uncertain. Trimming cost V 11 bases and J 5 bases, with 21 bases left between them. CDR3 length: 14 amino acids. Germline V gene lookup returns CDR1 SEHNR and CDR2 FQNEAQ (reference sequence). The CDR3 region has the DNA TGTGCCCGCGGCCCCCTGACAAAAAATTATGGCTACACCTTC. Amino acid sequence: CARGPLTKNYGYTF.

J is TRBJ2-2 and V is TRBV9, with 9 bases that match TRBD1. This CDR3 has 18 amino acids. Germline V gene lookup returns CDR1 SGDLS and CDR2 YYNGEE. The V segment lost 7 bases and the J segment 4 bases; nucleotides outside the gene matches: 17. The CDR3 is CASFRDRVWGVSTGELFF. The DNA of the CDR3 is TGTGCCAGCTTTCGGGACAGGGTTTGGGGAGTGAGCACCGGGGAGCTGTTTTTT. Looking up the rest from reference TRBV9 and TRBJ2-2 gives the full variable domain: DSGVTQTPKHLITATGQRVTLRCSPRSGDLSVYWYQQSLDQGLQFLIQYYNGEERAKGNILERFSAQQFPDLHSELNLSSLELGDSALYFCASFRDRVWGVSTGELFFGEGSRLTVL.